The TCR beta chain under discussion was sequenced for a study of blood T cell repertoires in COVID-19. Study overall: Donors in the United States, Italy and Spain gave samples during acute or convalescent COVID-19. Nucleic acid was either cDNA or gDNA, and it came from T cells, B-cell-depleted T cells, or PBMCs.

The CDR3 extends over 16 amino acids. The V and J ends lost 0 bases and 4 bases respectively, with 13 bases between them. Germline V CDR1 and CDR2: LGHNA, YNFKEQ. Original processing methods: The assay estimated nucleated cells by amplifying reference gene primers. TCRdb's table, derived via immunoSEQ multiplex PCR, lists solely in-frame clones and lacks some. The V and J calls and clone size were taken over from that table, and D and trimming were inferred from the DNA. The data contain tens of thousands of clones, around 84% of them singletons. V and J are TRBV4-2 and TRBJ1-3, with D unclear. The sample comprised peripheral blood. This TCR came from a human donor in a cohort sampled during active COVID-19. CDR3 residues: CASSQELSGGGNTIYF. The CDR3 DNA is TGTGCCAGCAGCCAAGAATTGAGTGGAGGAGGAAACACCATATATTTT.